This T cell receptor beta chain came from a study of early T cells in non-severe SARS-CoV-2 infection. TCRdb called the 5' RACE reads again in MiXCR, with one record for every CDR3 protein. The sample has around 27,000 distinct CDR3 sequences, about 2.7% seen once. Germline-derived CDR1 and CDR2 are MDHEN and SYDVKM. This CDR3 region has 14 residues. Trimming took off 6 bases at V and 8 bases at J, with 16 bases between the two ends. This clonotype was seen at least ten times. The chain joins TRBV28 to TRBJ1-4, with D perhaps matching TRBD1 (6 bases). The receptor's source is an adult who was a healthcare worker with PCR-confirmed SARS-CoV-2 infection or an uninfected control (not recorded which). The sequenced material came from whole blood. The CDR3 sequence is CASSPGGGEEKLFF. Here the CDR3 DNA reads TGTGCCAGCAGCCCTGGGGGGGGCGAGGAAAAACTGTTTTTT.